The 5 T cell receptor beta chains below all came from one sample that was sequenced in a study of blood T cell repertoires in COVID-19. Sequencing was performed with immunoSEQ multiplex PCR; in TCRdb, only in-frame clones are kept and a portion is missing. The sample holds around 120,000 clones, 65% to 75% seen once. The specimen sequenced was peripheral blood. These receptors all stem from a man older than 75 with acute or convalescent COVID-19.

This chain connects TRBV5-1 to TRBJ2-7; possibly TRBD2 for D (5 bases). V lost 4 bases to trimming and J lost 0 bases, with 8 bases between them. The CDR3 consists of 13 residues. Germline V gene data show CDR1 as SGHRS and CDR2 as YFSETQ. The CDR3 here is CASSRTGSYEQYF. In DNA, the CDR3 is TGCGCCAGCAGCCGGACTGGCTCCTACGAGCAGTACTTC.

The genes are TRBV18 and TRBJ2-5; tentatively, D is TRBD1 (5 bases). This CDR3 spans 14 amino acids. Trimming shortened V by 3 bases and J by 1 base, and 9 bases separated the two germline ends. Looked up from germline, CDR1 is KGHSH and CDR2 is LQKENI. In nucleotides, the CDR3 is TGTGCCAGCTCACCGGGGCTTTCCCAAGAGACCCAGTACTTC. Its protein product is CASSPGLSQETQYF.

The rearrangement joins TRBV29-1 to TRBJ2-1; tentatively, D is TRBD2 (7 bases). Trimming pared 6 bases from V and 9 bases from J, leaving 12 bases between. The CDR3 spans 11 residues. Germline V lookup: CDR1 SQVTM, CDR2 ANQGSEA. CDR3 loop: CSVERGGEQFF. In DNA form, the CDR3 reads TGCAGCGTGGAAAGGGGGGGTGAGCAGTTCTTC.

The chain combines TRBV4-2 with TRBJ2-7, with 8 bases matching TRBD2. CDR1 and CDR2 (germline): LGHNA, YNFKEQ. The trim removed 4 bases at V and 2 bases at J, leaving 7 bases unmatched. The CDR3 is 15 amino acids. CDR3 loop: CASSPQAGAPYEQYF. The CDR3 nucleotides read TGTGCCAGCAGCCCACAAGCGGGAGCGCCCTACGAGCAGTACTTC.

This clone was recorded only once. The chain uses TRBV21-1 and TRBJ1-2; the D segment call TRBD1 is taken from the table without a DNA check. TRBV21-1 is flagged as a pseudogene. The CDR3 sequence is 16 residues long. CDR3 nucleotides: TGTGCCAGCAGCAAAGGGCCCGGGACAGGGGGCTATGGCTACACCTTC. Translated, it gives CASSKGPGTGGYGYTF.